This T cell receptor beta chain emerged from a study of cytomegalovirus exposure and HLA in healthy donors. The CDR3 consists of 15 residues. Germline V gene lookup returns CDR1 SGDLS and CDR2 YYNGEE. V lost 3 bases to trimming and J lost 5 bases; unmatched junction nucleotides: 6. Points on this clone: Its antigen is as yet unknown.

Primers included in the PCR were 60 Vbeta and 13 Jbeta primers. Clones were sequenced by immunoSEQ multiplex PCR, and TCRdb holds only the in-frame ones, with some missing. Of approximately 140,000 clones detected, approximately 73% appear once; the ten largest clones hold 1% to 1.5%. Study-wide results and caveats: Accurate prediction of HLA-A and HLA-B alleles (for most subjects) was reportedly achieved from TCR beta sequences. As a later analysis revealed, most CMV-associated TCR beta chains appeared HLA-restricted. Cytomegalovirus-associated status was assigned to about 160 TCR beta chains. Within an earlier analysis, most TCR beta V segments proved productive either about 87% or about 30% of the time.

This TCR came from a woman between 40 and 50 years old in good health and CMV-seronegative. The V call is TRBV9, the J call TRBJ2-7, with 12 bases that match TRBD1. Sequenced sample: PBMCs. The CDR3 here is CASSGTGTGGHEQYF. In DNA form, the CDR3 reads TGTGCCAGCAGCGGTACCGGGACAGGGGGCCACGAGCAGTACTTC.